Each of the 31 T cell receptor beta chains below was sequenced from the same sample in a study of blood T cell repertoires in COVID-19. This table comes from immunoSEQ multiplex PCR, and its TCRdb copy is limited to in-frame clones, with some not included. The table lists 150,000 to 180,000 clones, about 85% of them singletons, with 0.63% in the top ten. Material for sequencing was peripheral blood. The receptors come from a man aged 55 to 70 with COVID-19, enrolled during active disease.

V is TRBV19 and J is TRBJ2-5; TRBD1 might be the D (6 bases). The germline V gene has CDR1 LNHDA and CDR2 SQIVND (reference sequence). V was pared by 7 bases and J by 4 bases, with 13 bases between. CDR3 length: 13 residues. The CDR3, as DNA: TGTGCCAGTAATCAGGGGTGGGGAGAGACCCAGTACTTC. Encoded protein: CASNQGWGETQYF.

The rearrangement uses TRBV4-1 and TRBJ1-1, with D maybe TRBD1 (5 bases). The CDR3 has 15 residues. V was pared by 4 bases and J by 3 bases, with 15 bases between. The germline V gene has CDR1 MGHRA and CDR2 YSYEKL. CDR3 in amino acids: CASSLLDGGYTEAFF. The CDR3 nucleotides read TGCGCCAGCAGCCTCCTCGACGGGGGGTACACTGAAGCTTTCTTT.

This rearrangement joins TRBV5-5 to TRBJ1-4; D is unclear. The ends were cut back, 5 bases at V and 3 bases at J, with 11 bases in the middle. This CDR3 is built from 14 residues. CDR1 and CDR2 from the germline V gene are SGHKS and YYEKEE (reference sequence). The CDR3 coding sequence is TGTGCCAGCAGTCAGCAGGTCTCTAATGAAAAACTGTTTTTT. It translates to CASSQQVSNEKLFF.

The CDR3 region is CASSASRTDGYTF. The CDR3 DNA follows: TGTGCCAGCAGTGCAAGTCGGACAGATGGCTACACCTTC. This chain uses TRBV25-1 with TRBJ1-2, with D possibly TRBD1 on 6 matching bases. V shed 4 bases and J shed 6 bases, with 12 bases lying between them. Germline V gene sequence: CDR1 MGHDK, CDR2 SYGVNS. This CDR3 has 13 residues.

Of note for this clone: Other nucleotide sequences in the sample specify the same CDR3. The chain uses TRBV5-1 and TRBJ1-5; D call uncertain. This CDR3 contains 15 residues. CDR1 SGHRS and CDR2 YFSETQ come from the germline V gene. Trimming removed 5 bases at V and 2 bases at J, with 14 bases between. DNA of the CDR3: TGCGCCAGCAGTTTAACGACGGGAGGCAATCAGCCCCAGCATTTT. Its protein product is CASSLTTGGNQPQHF.

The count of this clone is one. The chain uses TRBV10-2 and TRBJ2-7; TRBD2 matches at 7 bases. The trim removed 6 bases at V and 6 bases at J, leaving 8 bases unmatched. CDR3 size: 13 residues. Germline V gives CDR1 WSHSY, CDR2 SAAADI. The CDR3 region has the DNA TGCGCCAGCAGCGGGAGGAAGCCTCCCGAGCAGTACTTC. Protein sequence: CASSGRKPPEQYF.

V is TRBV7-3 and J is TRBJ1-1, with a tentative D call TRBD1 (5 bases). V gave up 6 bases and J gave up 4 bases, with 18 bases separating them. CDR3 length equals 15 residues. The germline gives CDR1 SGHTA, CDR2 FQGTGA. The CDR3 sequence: CASRYSNYGGTEAFF. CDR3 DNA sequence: TGTGCCAGCAGGTATTCCAACTACGGGGGCACTGAAGCTTTCTTT.

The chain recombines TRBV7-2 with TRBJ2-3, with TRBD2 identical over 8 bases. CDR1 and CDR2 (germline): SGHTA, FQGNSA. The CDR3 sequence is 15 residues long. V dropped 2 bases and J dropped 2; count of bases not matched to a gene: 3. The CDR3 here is CASSLIAGPTDTQYF. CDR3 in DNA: TGTGCCAGCAGCTTAATAGCGGGACCCACAGATACGCAGTATTTT.

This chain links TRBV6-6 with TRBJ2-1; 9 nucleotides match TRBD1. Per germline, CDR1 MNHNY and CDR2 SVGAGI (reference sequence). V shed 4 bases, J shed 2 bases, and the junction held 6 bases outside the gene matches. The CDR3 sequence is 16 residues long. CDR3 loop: CASSSYRGPAYNEQFF. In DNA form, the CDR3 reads TGTGCCAGCAGTTCCTACAGGGGGCCGGCCTACAATGAGCAGTTCTTC.

The CDR3 region is CASSPETRPNNEQFF. In nucleotides, the CDR3 is TGTGCCAGCAGCCCCGAGACTAGACCGAACAATGAGCAGTTCTTC. This sequence joins TRBV7-3 and TRBJ2-1; possible D gene TRBD2, 6 bases. Germline loops: CDR1 SGHTA, CDR2 FQGTGA. The V and J ends lost 5 bases and 5 bases respectively, with 16 bases between them. This CDR3 contains 15 residues.

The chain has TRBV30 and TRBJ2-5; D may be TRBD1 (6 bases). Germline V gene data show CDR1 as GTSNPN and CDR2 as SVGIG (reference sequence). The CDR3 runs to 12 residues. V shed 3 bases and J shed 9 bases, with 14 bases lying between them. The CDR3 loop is CAWRGAEGAQYF. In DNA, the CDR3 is TGTGCCTGGAGGGGGGCCGAGGGGGCCCAGTACTTC. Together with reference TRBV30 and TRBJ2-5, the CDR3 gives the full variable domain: SQTIHQWPATLVQPVGSPLSLECTVEGTSNPNLYWYRQAAGRGLQLLFYSVGIGQISSEVPQNLSASRPQDRQFILSSKKLLLSDSGFYLCAWRGAEGAQYFGPGTRLLVL.

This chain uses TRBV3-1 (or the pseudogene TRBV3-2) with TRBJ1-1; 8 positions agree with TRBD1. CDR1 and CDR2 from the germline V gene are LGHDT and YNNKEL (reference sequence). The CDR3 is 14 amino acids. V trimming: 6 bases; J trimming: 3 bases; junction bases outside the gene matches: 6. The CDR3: CASRPGGAHTEAFF. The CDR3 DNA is TGTGCCAGCAGACCAGGGGGCGCGCACACTGAAGCTTTCTTT.

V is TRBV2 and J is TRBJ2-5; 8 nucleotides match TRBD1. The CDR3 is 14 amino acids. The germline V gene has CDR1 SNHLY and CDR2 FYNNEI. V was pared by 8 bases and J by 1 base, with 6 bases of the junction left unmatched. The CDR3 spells CASHGTGPQETQYF. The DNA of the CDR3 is TGTGCCAGCCACGGGACAGGTCCCCAAGAGACCCAGTACTTC.

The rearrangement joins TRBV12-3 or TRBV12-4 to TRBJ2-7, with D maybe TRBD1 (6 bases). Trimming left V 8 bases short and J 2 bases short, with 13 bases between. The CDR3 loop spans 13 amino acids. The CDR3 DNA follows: TGTGCCAGCTCTCGACAGGAGACCTACGAGCAGTACTTC. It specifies CASSRQETYEQYF.

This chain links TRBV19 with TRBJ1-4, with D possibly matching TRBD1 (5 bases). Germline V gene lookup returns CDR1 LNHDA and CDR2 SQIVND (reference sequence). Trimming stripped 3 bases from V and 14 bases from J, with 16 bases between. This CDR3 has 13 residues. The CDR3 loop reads CASSMGQDRVLFF. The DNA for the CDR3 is TGTGCCAGTAGTATGGGGCAGGATCGGGTCCTGTTTTTT.

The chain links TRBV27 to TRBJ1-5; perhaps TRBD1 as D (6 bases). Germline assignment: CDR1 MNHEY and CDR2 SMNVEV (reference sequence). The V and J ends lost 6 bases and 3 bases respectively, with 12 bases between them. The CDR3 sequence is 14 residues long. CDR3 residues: CASRQQGNNQPQHF. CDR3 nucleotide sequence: TGTGCCAGCAGACAACAGGGAAACAATCAGCCCCAGCATTTT.

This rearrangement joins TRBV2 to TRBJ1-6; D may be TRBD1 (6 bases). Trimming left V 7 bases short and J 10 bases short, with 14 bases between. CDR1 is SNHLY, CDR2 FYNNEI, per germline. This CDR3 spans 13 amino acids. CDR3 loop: CASNGQQGSPLHF. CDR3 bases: TGTGCCAGCAACGGACAACAGGGCTCACCCCTCCACTTT.

CDR3 nucleotide sequence: TGTGCCAGCAGCCCGGGTGGGGGGACTGGAAACACCATATATTTT. It encodes CASSPGGGTGNTIYF. This chain joins TRBV7-2 and TRBJ1-3, with D possibly matching TRBD1 (5 bases). V gave up 5 bases and J gave up 2 bases, with 13 bases separating them. CDR3 size: 15 residues. Germline loops: CDR1 SGHTA, CDR2 FQGNSA.

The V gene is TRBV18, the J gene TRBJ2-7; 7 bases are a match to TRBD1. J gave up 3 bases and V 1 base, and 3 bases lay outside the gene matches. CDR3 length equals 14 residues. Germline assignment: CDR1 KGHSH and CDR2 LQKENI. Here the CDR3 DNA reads TGTGCCAGCTCACCACGGGACAGTGGCTACGAGCAGTACTTC. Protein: CASSPRDSGYEQYF.

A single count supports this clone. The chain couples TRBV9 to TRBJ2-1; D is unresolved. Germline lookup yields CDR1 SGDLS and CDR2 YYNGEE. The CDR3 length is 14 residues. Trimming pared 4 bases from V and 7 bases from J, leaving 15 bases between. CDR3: CASSLSDWRNEQFF. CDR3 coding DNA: TGTGCCAGCAGCCTCAGCGACTGGCGGAATGAGCAGTTCTTC.

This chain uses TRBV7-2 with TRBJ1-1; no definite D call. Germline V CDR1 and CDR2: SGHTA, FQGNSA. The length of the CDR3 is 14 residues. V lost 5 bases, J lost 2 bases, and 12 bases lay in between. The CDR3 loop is CASSPGNVNTEAFF. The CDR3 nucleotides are TGTGCCAGCAGCCCCGGTAATGTCAACACTGAAGCTTTCTTT.

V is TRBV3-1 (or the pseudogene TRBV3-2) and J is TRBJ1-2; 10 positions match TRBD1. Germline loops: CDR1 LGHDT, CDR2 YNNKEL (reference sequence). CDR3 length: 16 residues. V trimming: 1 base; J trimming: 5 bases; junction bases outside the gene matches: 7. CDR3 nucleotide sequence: TGTGCCAGCAGCCAAGGGACAGGGGGTAGTTCTTATGGCTACACCTTC. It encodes CASSQGTGGSSYGYTF.

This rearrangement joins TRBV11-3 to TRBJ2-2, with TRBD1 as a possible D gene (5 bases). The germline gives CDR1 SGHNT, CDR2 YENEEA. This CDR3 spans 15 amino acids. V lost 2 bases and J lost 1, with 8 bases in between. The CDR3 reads CASSLRGGNTGELFF. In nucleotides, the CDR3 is TGTGCCAGCAGCTTAAGGGGCGGGAACACCGGGGAGCTGTTTTTT.

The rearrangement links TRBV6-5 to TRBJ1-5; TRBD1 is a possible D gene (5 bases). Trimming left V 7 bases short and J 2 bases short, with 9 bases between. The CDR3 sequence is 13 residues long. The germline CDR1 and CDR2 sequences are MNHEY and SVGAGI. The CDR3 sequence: CASIAGGNQPQHF. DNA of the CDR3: TGTGCCAGCATCGCGGGGGGCAATCAGCCCCAGCATTTT.

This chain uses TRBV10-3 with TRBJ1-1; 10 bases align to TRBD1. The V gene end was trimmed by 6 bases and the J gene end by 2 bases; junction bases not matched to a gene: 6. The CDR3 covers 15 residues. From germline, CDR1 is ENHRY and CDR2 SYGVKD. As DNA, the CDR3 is TGTGCCATCAGCCGACAGGGGGCAGTAAACACTGAAGCTTTCTTT. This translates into CAISRQGAVNTEAFF.

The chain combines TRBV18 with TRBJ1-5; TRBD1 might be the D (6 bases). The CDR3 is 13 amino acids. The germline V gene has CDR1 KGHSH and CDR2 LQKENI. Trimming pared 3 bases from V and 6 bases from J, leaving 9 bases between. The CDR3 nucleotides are TGTGCCAGCTCACCCGACAGGAGTCAGCCCCAGCATTTT. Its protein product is CASSPDRSQPQHF.

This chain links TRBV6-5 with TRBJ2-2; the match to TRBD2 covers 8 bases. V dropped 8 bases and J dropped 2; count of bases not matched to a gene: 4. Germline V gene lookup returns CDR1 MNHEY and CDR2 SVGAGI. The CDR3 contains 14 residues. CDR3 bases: TGTGCCAGCCGGGGGGGGACCAACACCGGGGAGCTGTTTTTT. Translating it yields CASRGGTNTGELFF.

CDR3 sequence: CASSVGPRGPGEQYF. The CDR3 DNA sequence: TGTGCCAGCAGCGTAGGGCCCAGGGGGCCGGGAGAGCAGTACTTC. J is TRBJ2-7 and V is TRBV9; 8 bases map to TRBD1. The CDR3 extends over 15 amino acids. Germline lookup yields CDR1 SGDLS and CDR2 YYNGEE. With 0 bases clipped from V and 7 bases from J, the junction kept 9 bases outside the gene matches.

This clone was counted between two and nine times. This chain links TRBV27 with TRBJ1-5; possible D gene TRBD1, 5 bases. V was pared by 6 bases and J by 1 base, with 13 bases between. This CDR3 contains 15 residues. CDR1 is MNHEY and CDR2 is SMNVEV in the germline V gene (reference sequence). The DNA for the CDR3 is TGTGCCAGCAGAGGAGGGACGGTGAGCAATCAGCCCCAGCATTTT. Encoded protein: CASRGGTVSNQPQHF.

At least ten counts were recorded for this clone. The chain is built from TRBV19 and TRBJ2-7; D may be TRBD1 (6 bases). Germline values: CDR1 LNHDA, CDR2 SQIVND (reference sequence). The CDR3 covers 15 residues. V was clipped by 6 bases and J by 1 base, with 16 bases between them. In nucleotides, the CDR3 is TGTGCCAGTAGCCCAGGGACAATCCGATCCTACGAGCAGTACTTC. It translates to CASSPGTIRSYEQYF.

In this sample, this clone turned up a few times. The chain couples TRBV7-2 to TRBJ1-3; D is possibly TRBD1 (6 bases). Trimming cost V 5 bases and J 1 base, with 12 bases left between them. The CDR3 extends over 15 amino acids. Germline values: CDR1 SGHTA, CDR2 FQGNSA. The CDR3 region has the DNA TGTGCCAGCAGCCCCGATACAGGGTCTGGAAACACCATATATTTT. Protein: CASSPDTGSGNTIYF.